This T cell receptor beta chain stems from a study of T cells in tuberculosis. For the study at large: This South African cohort compared adolescents with or without latent tuberculosis against adults with active tuberculosis.

Each donor contributed 85,000 to 100,000 T cells on average, unsorted. The CDR3 spans 16 residues. Germline CDR1 is SEHNR and CDR2 is FQNEAQ (reference sequence). After removal of 2 bases from V and 5 bases from J, the junction contained 8 bases not matched to a gene. Remarks on this clone: Its antigen remains unknown.

General observations from the study: Active tuberculosis TCR-alpha repertoires lay closer to GMM-specific TCRs than IGRA-negative controls, suggesting clonal expansion. The TCR-beta difference was not significant; alpha differences partly reflected length.

TCRdb's copy holds only in-frame clones and misses some; the assay was immunoSEQ multiplex PCR. The sample consists of approximately 28,000 clones, 80% to 95% of them appearing once. The clonotype comes from a donor aged 10-30 years with latent tuberculosis or without tuberculosis infection. Sequencing was performed on PBMCs. The genes are TRBV7-9 and TRBJ2-3; 9 nucleotides align to TRBD1. For the CDR3, the DNA is TGTGCCAGCAGCTTAACCCTCGGACAGGGGAAAGATACGCAGTATTTT. This translates into CASSLTLGQGKDTQYF.